This TCR beta chain was identified in a study of T cells in Graves' hyperthyroidism and ophthalmopathy. Study-wide findings and caveats: A model of 13 V-J pairs discriminated ophthalmopathy from stable hyperthyroidism.

Graves' hyperthyroidism showing no ophthalmopathy progression within 18 months was considered stable. Uncontrolled infection, other autoimmune disease, pregnancy or lactation barred patients from enrollment. CDR3 length: 13 residues. Germline V gene sequence: CDR1 MDHEN, CDR2 SYDVKM. Trimming took 3 bases from V and 3 from J, leaving 5 bases between them. This clonotype was seen only a few times. What it binds is unknown. TCR beta CDR3 regions were amplified from RNA transcripts. The HTBI primer set drove a first-round RT-PCR of the TCR CDR3. TCRdb ran MiXCR on the multiplex PCR reads and lists one entry per CDR3 protein. The table lists about 290,000 distinct CDR3 sequences, 15% to 20% of them singletons, with around 34% in the top ten.

The source of this sequence is a man aged 25 to 40 with Graves' hyperthyroidism. The chain recombines TRBV28 with TRBJ2-2; no definite D call. Sequences were obtained from blood. The CDR3 loop is CASSFTDTGELFF. The CDR3 DNA is TGTGCCAGCAGTTTCACGGACACCGGGGAGCTGTTTTTT.